A single sample gave rise to the 30 T cell receptor beta chains below, sequenced in a study of cytomegalovirus exposure and HLA in healthy donors (dated by TCRdb to the late 2010s). Library creation used the immunoSEQ multiplex PCR assay. A mixture of 60 forward primers for TCR Vbeta segments and 13 reverse primers for TCR Jbeta segments was used in the multiplex PCR. This is the immuneACCESS table as TCRdb keeps it, with only in-frame sequences that have V and J called. A part of the clones is gone; compared with another copy, unresolved V genes explain less than half, and the rest is unexplained. This sample holds about 190,000 clones; roughly 80% were observed only once. The ten largest clonotypes hold over 1.5% of the sample. What was sequenced was PBMCs. The receptors here all came from a woman in her late teens or twenties in good health and CMV-seronegative.

This chain connects TRBV21-1 to TRBJ1-5; the table assigns TRBD1, which was not confirmed against the DNA. TRBV21-1 is a pseudogene segment. The CDR3 is made up of 18 amino acids. The DNA of the CDR3 is TGTGCCAGCAGCGAGTACCGGGACAGGGGCCAAAACAATCAGCCCCAGCATTTT. Translating it yields CASSEYRDRGQNNQPQHF.

This clone was seen a handful of times. The CDR3 sequence: CASSFRTGNEQYF. The CDR3 DNA is TGTGCCAGCAGTTTTAGGACAGGGAACGAGCAGTACTTC. The chain links TRBV27 to TRBJ2-7, with 8 bases fitting TRBD1. Looked up from germline, CDR1 is MNHEY and CDR2 is SMNVEV (reference sequence). Trimming cost V 3 bases and J 5 bases; bases outside gene matches: 3. The CDR3 sequence is 13 residues long.

The chain links TRBV19 to TRBJ1-5; 7 bases fit TRBD1. Per germline, CDR1 LNHDA and CDR2 SQIVND (reference sequence). Losses at the gene ends were 4 bases for V and 4 bases for J; bases not matched to a gene: 4. The CDR3 totals 14 residues. The CDR3 DNA reads TGTGCCAGTAGTAGCAGGGGGACTAATCAGCCCCAGCATTTT. Translation: CASSSRGTNQPQHF.

A word on this clone: As the CDR3 is not closed by the conserved phenylalanine or tryptophan, this likely results from a read error. It is unclear where the CDR3 begins or ends on the DNA, so no DNA is shown, and the CDR3 is as TCRdb lists it. V gene TRBV10-3 combines with J gene TRBJ2-7; TRBD1 is taken as the D call from the table, unchecked against the DNA. Germline V gene lookup returns CDR1 ENHRY and CDR2 SYGVKD. The CDR3 length is 11 residues, termini included. CDR3 loop: CAISEGTISSI.

This chain connects TRBV29-1 to TRBJ2-1, with 10 bases matching TRBD1. Looked up from germline, CDR1 is SQVTM and CDR2 is ANQGSEA. The CDR3 covers 13 residues. Trimming removed 6 bases from V and 7 bases from J; junction bases left unmatched: 6. The chain's CDR3 is CSVERTGGNEQFF. As DNA, the CDR3 is TGCAGCGTGGAGCGGACAGGGGGGAATGAGCAGTTCTTC.

CDR3 coding DNA: TGCGCCAGCAGCCTATTACGGGCAACTAATGAAAAACTGTTTTTT. It codes for CASSLLRATNEKLFF. This rearrangement joins TRBV4-1 to TRBJ1-4, with D uncertain. Deletions cut 4 bases from V and 0 bases from J, with 9 bases between. Germline assignment: CDR1 MGHRA and CDR2 YSYEKL. The CDR3 covers 15 residues.

Here the CDR3 DNA reads TGTGCCAGCAGCTTCGGGGGGCACGGCACAGATACGCAGTATTTT. This codes for CASSFGGHGTDTQYF. This chain uses TRBV5-4 with TRBJ2-3; perhaps TRBD2 as D (7 bases). This CDR3 is 15 amino acids long. Trimming took off 2 bases at V and 1 base at J, with 11 bases between the two ends. CDR1 is SGHNT and CDR2 is YYREEE in the germline V gene (reference sequence).

CDR3 sequence reads: CASSFSGNLQETQYF. Here the CDR3 DNA reads TGTGCCAGCAGCTTTTCGGGGAATCTACAAGAGACCCAGTACTTC. This chain links TRBV5-8 with TRBJ2-5, with D maybe TRBD2 (5 bases). This CDR3 is built from 15 residues. Trimming stripped 2 bases from V and 2 bases from J, with 13 bases between. CDR1 SGHTS and CDR2 YDEGEE come from the germline V gene. The full variable domain, rest sourced from reference TRBV5-8 and TRBJ2-5, is EAGVTQSPTHLIKTRGQQATLRCSPISGHTSVYWYQQALGLGLQFLLWYDEGEERNRGNFPPRFSGRQFPNYSSELNVNALELEDSALYLCASSFSGNLQETQYFGPGTRLLVL.

The chain joins TRBV5-1 to TRBJ2-3; perhaps TRBD2 as D (6 bases). With 0 bases removed from V and 0 bases from J, the gap between germline ends came to 8 bases. Germline V gene sequence: CDR1 SGHRS, CDR2 YFSETQ. The CDR3 covers 15 residues. The CDR3 region is CASSLVGLSTDTQYF. CDR3 nucleotides: TGCGCCAGCAGCTTGGTGGGACTCAGCACAGATACGCAGTATTTT.

The chain is built from TRBV14 and TRBJ1-4; D remains ambiguous. The CDR3 is 16 residues long. Germline lookup yields CDR1 SGHDN and CDR2 FVKESK. The ends were cut back, 1 base at V and 2 bases at J, with 11 bases in the middle. The CDR3: CASSQVTGKTNEKLFF. The CDR3 DNA reads TGTGCCAGCAGCCAAGTAACGGGGAAGACTAATGAAAAACTGTTTTTT.

The chain has TRBV27 and TRBJ2-1; 9 bases are a match to TRBD1. Trimming at V came to 8 bases and at J to 5 bases, leaving 13 bases not matched to a gene. The CDR3 length is 16 residues. Germline V CDR1 and CDR2: MNHEY, SMNVEV (reference sequence). CDR3 loop: CASGVLRDRVHNEQFF. CDR3 nucleotides: TGTGCCAGCGGCGTACTCCGGGACAGGGTTCACAATGAGCAGTTCTTC.

This chain connects TRBV28 to TRBJ1-5; D gene unclear. The CDR3 is 13 amino acids. Germline-derived CDR1 and CDR2 are MDHEN and SYDVKM. With 11 bases removed from V and 4 bases from J, the gap between germline ends came to 15 bases. The CDR3 DNA follows: TGTGCCGTTCATAACTCGGGGAATCAGCCCCAGCATTTT. Translation: CAVHNSGNQPQHF.

The genes are TRBV19 and TRBJ2-1; the match to TRBD1 covers 11 bases. CDR3 length equals 15 residues. Losses at the gene ends were 5 bases for V and 9 bases for J; bases not matched to a gene: 9. The germline CDR1 and CDR2 sequences are LNHDA and SQIVND (reference sequence). The CDR3 reads CASSPRGQGGAEQFF. The DNA of the CDR3 is TGTGCCAGTAGTCCCCGGGGACAGGGGGGGGCTGAGCAGTTCTTC.

As regards this clone: The same CDR3 arises from other DNA sequences in this sample as well. The V and J genes are TRBV27 and TRBJ1-5; 7 bases line up with TRBD1. The CDR3 covers 13 residues. CDR1 is MNHEY, CDR2 SMNVEV, per germline (reference sequence). With 10 bases clipped from V and 3 bases from J, the junction kept 6 bases outside the gene matches. The CDR3 DNA sequence: TGTGCCAAGAAACAGGGGAACAATCAGCCCCAGCATTTT. Translating gives CAKKQGNNQPQHF.

V usage is TRBV15 and J usage is TRBJ2-7; 10 nucleotides match TRBD1. This CDR3 contains 17 residues. The germline V gene encodes CDR1 LNHNV and CDR2 YYDKDF (reference sequence). V gave up 3 bases and J gave up 4 bases; unmatched junction bases: 12. The CDR3 protein is CATSSEKPGQGLYEQYF. CDR3 nucleotide sequence: TGTGCCACCAGCAGTGAAAAACCGGGACAGGGGTTGTACGAGCAGTACTTC. Together with reference TRBV15 and TRBJ2-7, the CDR3 gives the full variable domain: DAMVIQNPRYQVTQFGKPVTLSCSQTLNHNVMYWYQQKSSQAPKLLFHYYDKDFNNEADTPDNFQSRRPNTSFCFLDIRSPGLGDTAMYLCATSSEKPGQGLYEQYFGPGTRLTVT.

This rearrangement joins TRBV6-1 to TRBJ1-1, with 7 bases fitting TRBD1. Germline V lookup: CDR1 MNHNS, CDR2 SASEGT. The CDR3 consists of 13 residues. The junction had 5 bases not matched to a gene; V was cut back by 10 bases and J by 0 bases. CDR3 amino acids: CAITGVMNTEAFF. The CDR3 DNA reads as TGTGCCATCACAGGGGTAATGAACACTGAAGCTTTCTTT.

This chain joins TRBV27 and TRBJ2-7; TRBD2 is a possible D gene (6 bases). V lost 3 bases and J 3 bases, leaving 15 bases between the germline ends. This CDR3 has 15 residues. Germline V CDR1 and CDR2: MNHEY, SMNVEV (reference sequence). For the CDR3, the DNA is TGTGCCAGCAGTTTTTCGGGGGTAGGAAACTACGAGCAGTACTTC. Translating gives CASSFSGVGNYEQYF.

The chain employs TRBV7-2 and TRBJ2-1; 9 bases are shared with TRBD2. The CDR3 sequence is 15 residues long. Trimming took 4 bases from V and 4 from J; bases not matched to a gene: 5. Germline V CDR1 and CDR2: SGHTA, FQGNSA. This CDR3 reads CASSSLAGLYNEQFF. In DNA, the CDR3 is TGTGCCAGCAGCTCACTAGCGGGCCTATACAATGAGCAGTTCTTC.

Only a few counts were recorded for this clone. This chain connects TRBV7-9 to TRBJ1-5; D is unresolved. The CDR3 sequence is 19 residues long. Germline CDR1 SEHNR, CDR2 FQNEAQ (reference sequence). V was pared by 1 base and J by 0 bases, with 19 bases between. The CDR3 region has the DNA TGTGCCAGCAGCTTAGTTTCTTATCGGGTCGGCGATAGCAATCAGCCCCAGCATTTT. Encoded protein: CASSLVSYRVGDSNQPQHF.

The chain links TRBV5-1 to TRBJ2-3, with D possibly being TRBD2 (6 bases). The germline CDR1 and CDR2 sequences are SGHRS and YFSETQ. Trimming cost V 5 bases and J 1 base, with 11 bases left between them. The CDR3 length is 14 residues. The CDR3 reads CASRGLTGTDTQYF. In nucleotides, the CDR3 is TGCGCCAGCAGGGGACTTACCGGCACAGATACGCAGTATTTT.

The chain couples TRBV28 to TRBJ1-1, with D possibly TRBD1 on 5 matching bases. The V gene's germline CDR1 is MDHEN and CDR2 SYDVKM. Trimming cost V 7 bases and J 0 bases, with 18 bases left between them. CDR3 size: 16 residues. CDR3 sequence reads: CASTRPEQAMNTEAFF. The CDR3 DNA sequence: TGTGCCAGCACGAGACCAGAACAGGCGATGAACACTGAAGCTTTCTTT.

The chain combines TRBV7-2 with TRBJ1-3, with TRBD1 identical over 7 bases. The CDR3 covers 17 residues. Germline trimming cut 5 bases from V and 0 bases from J; bases unmatched to any gene: 10. Germline lookup yields CDR1 SGHTA and CDR2 FQGNSA. In DNA, the CDR3 is TGTGCCAGCAGCCCAGGACAGGTCCCCTACTCTGGAAACACCATATATTTT. Protein: CASSPGQVPYSGNTIYF.

CDR3 DNA: TGTGCCAGCAGCAAAGGGACAGGGGGTCAGGCAGGAAACACCATATATTTT. Protein sequence: CASSKGTGGQAGNTIYF. This chain links TRBV5-4 with TRBJ1-3; 11 positions match TRBD1. With 4 bases clipped from V and 4 bases from J, the junction kept 10 bases outside the gene matches. Germline-derived CDR1 and CDR2 are SGHNT and YYREEE (reference sequence). The CDR3 spans 17 residues.

The V gene is TRBV5-8, the J gene TRBJ2-5; 8 bases are a match to TRBD1. The CDR3 contains 15 residues. Germline-derived CDR1 and CDR2 are SGHTS and YDEGEE. With 4 bases clipped from V and 5 bases from J, the junction kept 10 bases outside the gene matches. DNA of the CDR3: TGTGCCAGCAGCACCGGACAGGGAAACATCGAGACCCAGTACTTC. This gives the protein CASSTGQGNIETQYF.

This clone was counted a single time. The V and J genes are TRBV7-9 and TRBJ2-4; possibly TRBD2 for D (6 bases). The CDR3 length is 15 residues. The germline gives CDR1 SEHNR, CDR2 FQNEAQ (reference sequence). V was cut by 1 base and J by 4 bases, with 11 bases left in between. The CDR3: CASSLVSGVKNIQYF. The CDR3 DNA sequence: TGTGCCAGCAGCTTAGTTTCGGGGGTGAAAAACATTCAGTACTTC.

CDR3 coding DNA: TGCGCCAGCAGCTTGGTCTTCGGCGGGGGGTTCTCTGGGGCCAACGTCCTGACTTTC. It encodes CASSLVFGGGFSGANVLTF. This sequence joins TRBV5-1 and TRBJ2-6; 8 positions match TRBD2. V gave up 0 bases and J gave up 0 bases; unmatched junction bases: 8. The CDR3 has 19 amino acids. Germline CDR1 and CDR2: SGHRS and YFSETQ.

This clone was picked up one time. This rearrangement joins TRBV9 to TRBJ2-5; 9 bases agree with TRBD2. This CDR3 has 15 amino acids. The V segment lost 0 bases and the J segment 5 bases; nucleotides outside the gene matches: 5. The V gene's germline CDR1 is SGDLS and CDR2 YYNGEE. The CDR3 region is CASSVGGGAGETQYF. DNA for the CDR3: TGTGCCAGCAGCGTAGGCGGGGGGGCGGGGGAGACCCAGTACTTC. Full variable domain (rest looked up from reference TRBV9 and TRBJ2-5): DSGVTQTPKHLITATGQRVTLRCSPRSGDLSVYWYQQSLDQGLQFLIQYYNGEERAKGNILERFSAQQFPDLHSELNLSSLELGDSALYFCASSVGGGAGETQYFGPGTRLLVL.

The rearrangement links TRBV4-1 to TRBJ2-7; the match to TRBD1 covers 7 bases. V lost 1 base and J lost 2; bases outside the gene matches: 5. This CDR3 is 15 amino acids long. The germline V gene encodes CDR1 MGHRA and CDR2 YSYEKL. CDR3 nucleotides: TGCGCCAGCAGCCAAGTGGGAGACAGGGCCTACGAGCAGTACTTC. The encoded protein is CASSQVGDRAYEQYF.

This clone came up once. This chain connects TRBV10-3 to TRBJ1-5; D ambiguous. The germline V and J ends were trimmed by 3 bases and 0 bases, with 6 bases remaining between them. Germline CDR1 reads ENHRY; CDR2 reads SYGVKD. This CDR3 has 14 amino acids. Here the CDR3 DNA reads TGTGCCATCAGTGACAGTTATAGCAATCAGCCCCAGCATTTT. Residues: CAISDSYSNQPQHF.

The chain links TRBV11-2 to TRBJ2-1, with D maybe TRBD1 (6 bases). Trimming pared 4 bases from V and 3 bases from J, leaving 7 bases between. The germline V gene has CDR1 SGHAT and CDR2 FQNNGV. CDR3 size: 13 residues. CDR3: CASSSDSYNEQFF. CDR3 DNA: TGTGCCAGCAGCTCGGACAGCTACAATGAGCAGTTCTTC.